Below are 2 T cell receptor beta chains sequenced from a single sample in a study of T cells in Graves' hyperthyroidism and ophthalmopathy. Amplification yielded TCR beta CDR3 regions, with RNA transcripts as the source. The TCR CDR3 first-round RT-PCR relied on the HTBI primer set. MiXCR, run by TCRdb on the multiplex PCR reads, gives a single entry per CDR3 protein. The sample has 480,000 or so distinct CDR3 sequences; around 14% are singletons. Sequenced material: blood. Receptor source: a young woman with Graves' hyperthyroidism.

This clonotype was observed many times. J is TRBJ2-1 and V is TRBV30, with 8 bases identical to TRBD2. V gave up 8 bases and J gave up 0 bases; unmatched junction bases: 6. Germline V gene lookup returns CDR1 GTSNPN and CDR2 SVGIG (reference sequence). This CDR3 spans 14 amino acids. The CDR3 DNA is TGTGCCGGAACTAGCGGCAGCTCCTACAATGAGCAGTTCTTC. It encodes CAGTSGSSYNEQFF.

At least ten counts were recorded for this clonotype. The chain has TRBV5-1 and TRBJ1-2; D is uncertain. V gave up 0 bases and J gave up 3 bases, with 12 bases separating them. Germline loops: CDR1 SGHRS, CDR2 YFSETQ. There are 15 residues in the CDR3. The CDR3 loop is CASSLDPGMDYGYTF. The DNA of the CDR3 is TGCGCCAGCAGCTTGGATCCGGGGATGGACTATGGCTACACCTTC. Based on the CDR3 plus reference TRBV5-1 and TRBJ1-2, the full variable domain is KAGVTQTPRYLIKTRGQQVTLSCSPISGHRSVSWYQQTPGQGLQFLFEYFSETQRNKGNFPGRFSGRQFSNSRSEMNVSTLELGDSALYLCASSLDPGMDYGYTFGSGTRLTVV.